Below are 2 T cell receptor beta chains sequenced from a single sample in a study of glioma-infiltrating T cells. Using RNA template, CDR3s of TCR alpha and beta were amplified with iRepertoire arm-PCR. MiXCR, applied by TCRdb to the multiplex PCR reads, yields one record per CDR3 protein. The sample comprises about 140,000 distinct CDR3 sequences, 30% to 40% of which are singletons, and more than 15% rests with the top ten. Sequencing used glioma tissue, nonneoplastic brain tissue, or PBMCs (not recorded which). These TCRs come from a human donor with low-grade glioma or glioblastoma, undergoing nonglioma brain surgery, or in good health (not recorded which).

The CDR3 DNA is TGCAGCGTAACTGATGCCGGGGAACCAAGCTCCTACGAGCAGTACTTC. It translates to CSVTDAGEPSSYEQYF. The chain recombines TRBV29-1 with TRBJ2-7, with D maybe TRBD2 (5 bases). V was clipped by 6 bases and J by 0 bases, with 21 bases between them. From germline, CDR1 is SQVTM and CDR2 ANQGSEA. The CDR3 is made up of 16 amino acids.

This clonotype was counted ten times or more. The genes are TRBV27 and TRBJ1-1; D unclear. CDR3 size: 13 residues. The V end was cut by 4 bases, the J end by 0 bases, with 6 bases between. The germline CDR1 and CDR2 sequences are MNHEY and SMNVEV (reference sequence). The CDR3 coding sequence is TGTGCCAGCAGTTCCTACCTGAACACTGAAGCTTTCTTT. This translates into CASSSYLNTEAFF.